This TCR beta chain stems from a study of cytomegalovirus exposure and HLA in healthy donors. A multiplex PCR was run with 60 Vbeta primers and 13 Jbeta primers. Original handling: Some 11 million of the roughly 80 million unique TCR beta chains counted in a later analysis were shared. Here immunoSEQ multiplex PCR was the method, and the copy in TCRdb shows in-frame clones only, minus some. That table is the source of V, J and clone size, and D and trimming were worked out from the DNA. The data contain about 180,000 clones, under 80% of them singletons. This CDR3 is 15 amino acids long. CDR1 is MNHNY, CDR2 SVGAGI, per germline (reference sequence).

What was sequenced was PBMCs. The TCR comes from a woman under 40 in good health and CMV-seropositive. This chain uses TRBV6-6 with TRBJ2-5; 7 bases agree with TRBD1. TRBJ2-7 explains the end of the DNA better; the J call may be wrong. The CDR3 region is CASSYGRQGVYEQYF. CDR3 bases: TGTGCCAGCAGTTACGGGAGACAGGGCGTCTACGAGCAGTACTTC.